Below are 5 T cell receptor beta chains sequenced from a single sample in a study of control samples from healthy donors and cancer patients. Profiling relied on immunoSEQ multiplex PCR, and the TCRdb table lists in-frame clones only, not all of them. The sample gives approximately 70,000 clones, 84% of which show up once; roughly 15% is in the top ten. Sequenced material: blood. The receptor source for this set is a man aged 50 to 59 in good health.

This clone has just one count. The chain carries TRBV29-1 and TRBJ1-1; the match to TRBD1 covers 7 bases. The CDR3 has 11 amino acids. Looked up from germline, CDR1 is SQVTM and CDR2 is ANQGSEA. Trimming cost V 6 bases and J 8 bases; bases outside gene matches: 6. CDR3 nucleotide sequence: TGCAGCGTGATCCAGACAGGGGAAGCTTTCTTT. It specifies CSVIQTGEAFF.

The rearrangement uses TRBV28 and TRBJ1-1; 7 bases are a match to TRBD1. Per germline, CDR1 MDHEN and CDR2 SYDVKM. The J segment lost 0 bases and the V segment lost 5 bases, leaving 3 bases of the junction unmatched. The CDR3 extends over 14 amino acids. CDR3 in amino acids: CASSAQGLNTEAFF. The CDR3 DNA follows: TGTGCCAGCAGTGCACAGGGGCTGAACACTGAAGCTTTCTTT.

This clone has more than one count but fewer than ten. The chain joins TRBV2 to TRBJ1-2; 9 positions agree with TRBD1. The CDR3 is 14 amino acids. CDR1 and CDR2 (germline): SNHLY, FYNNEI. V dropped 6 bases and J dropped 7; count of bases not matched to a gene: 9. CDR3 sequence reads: CASSALGTGFGYTF. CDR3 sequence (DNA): TGTGCCAGCAGCGCGCTCGGGACAGGGTTTGGCTACACCTTC.

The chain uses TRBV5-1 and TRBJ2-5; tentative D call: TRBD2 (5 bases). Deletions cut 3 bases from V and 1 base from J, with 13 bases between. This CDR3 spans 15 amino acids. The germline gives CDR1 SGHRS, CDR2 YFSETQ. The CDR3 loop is CASSSLGASQETQYF. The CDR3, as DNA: TGCGCCAGCAGCTCCCTGGGAGCGAGCCAAGAGACCCAGTACTTC. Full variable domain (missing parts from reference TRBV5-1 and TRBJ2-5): KAGVTQTPRYLIKTRGQQVTLSCSPISGHRSVSWYQQTPGQGLQFLFEYFSETQRNKGNFPGRFSGRQFSNSRSEMNVSTLELGDSALYLCASSSLGASQETQYFGPGTRLLVL.

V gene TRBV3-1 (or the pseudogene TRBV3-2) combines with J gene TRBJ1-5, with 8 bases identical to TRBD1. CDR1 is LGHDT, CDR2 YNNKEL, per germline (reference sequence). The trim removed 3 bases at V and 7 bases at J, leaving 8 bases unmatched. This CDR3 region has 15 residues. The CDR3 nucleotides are TGTGCCAGCAGCCAGGGTCGGACAGGGCGGCAGCCCCAGCATTTT. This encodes CASSQGRTGRQPQHF.